The next 29 T cell receptor beta chains were all read from a single sample in a study of multiple sclerosis patients with progressive multifocal leukoencephalopathy. Assay used: immunoSEQ multiplex PCR; TCRdb lists only in-frame clones, some missing. Of more than 25,000 clones in the sample, 88% were seen once. The time point: before natalizumab initiation. The sequencing input was PBMCs. Source of these receptors: a human donor with multiple sclerosis.

The genes are TRBV25-1 and TRBJ2-4, with D hard to call. The CDR3 totals 17 residues. The germline V and J ends were trimmed by 5 bases and 2 bases, with 19 bases remaining between them. Germline V lookup: CDR1 MGHDK, CDR2 SYGVNS. The CDR3 region has the DNA TGTGCCAGCAGTCCCCTGGACGGCCCCGGGTCCAAAAACATTCAGTACTTC. The encoded protein is CASSPLDGPGSKNIQYF.

The gene calls are TRBV5-1 and TRBJ2-5, with D perhaps TRBD1 or TRBD2 (5 bases each). Trimming removed 4 bases at V and 9 bases at J, with 25 bases between. Per germline, CDR1 SGHRS and CDR2 YFSETQ. The CDR3 is 16 residues long. CDR3 in DNA: TGCGCCAGCAGCAACGCGACTGGGGCTTTGCGGGCGGCCCAGTACTTC. Residues: CASSNATGALRAAQYF.

V and J are TRBV27 and TRBJ2-3; D unclear. The length of the CDR3 is 12 residues. With 3 bases removed from V and 6 bases from J, the gap between germline ends came to 7 bases. The germline CDR1 and CDR2 sequences are MNHEY and SMNVEV (reference sequence). CDR3 in DNA: TGTGCCAGCAGTTTCCCAGCGGATACGCAGTATTTT. Residues: CASSFPADTQYF.

This sequence joins TRBV7-3 and TRBJ2-6, with D hard to call. The CDR3 loop spans 12 amino acids. With 4 bases removed from V and 3 bases from J, the gap between germline ends came to 1 base. Germline lookup yields CDR1 SGHTA and CDR2 FQGTGA. CDR3 loop: CASSYGANVLTF. DNA for the CDR3: TGTGCCAGCAGCTATGGGGCCAACGTCCTGACTTTC.

The chain is built from TRBV15 and TRBJ1-2; D ambiguous. The CDR3 covers 15 residues. Germline V gene sequence: CDR1 LNHNV, CDR2 YYDKDF (reference sequence). V dropped 0 bases and J dropped 4 bases, with 12 bases sitting between them. CDR3 sequence reads: CATSRDIQLSYGYTF. The CDR3 DNA is TGTGCCACCAGCAGAGATATCCAGTTAAGCTATGGCTACACCTTC.

The chain joins TRBV10-3 to TRBJ1-4, with D maybe TRBD1 (5 bases). Trimming shortened V by 6 bases and J by 3 bases, and 11 bases separated the two germline ends. The CDR3 spans 14 residues. Germline CDR1 reads ENHRY; CDR2 reads SYGVKD. CDR3 nucleotide sequence: TGTGCCATCAGGGAAGACAGCGCTAATGAAAAACTGTTTTTT. Residues: CAIREDSANEKLFF.

The chain is built from TRBV15 and TRBJ1-6; 7 positions agree with TRBD1. J was trimmed by 7 bases and V by 2 bases; bases with no gene match: 5. There are 15 residues in the CDR3. The germline V gene encodes CDR1 LNHNV and CDR2 YYDKDF (reference sequence). The CDR3 DNA reads as TGTGCCACCAGCAGACCCGACAGGGTAAATTCACCCCTCCACTTT. It is translated as CATSRPDRVNSPLHF.

V gene TRBV9 combines with J gene TRBJ1-1, with a weak D call TRBD1 (5 bases). V was trimmed by 0 bases and J by 0 bases, leaving 9 bases between them. This CDR3 is 15 amino acids long. Germline CDR1 reads SGDLS; CDR2 reads YYNGEE. CDR3 residues: CASSVGSGMNTEAFF. Written as DNA, the CDR3 is TGTGCCAGCAGCGTAGGATCAGGGATGAACACTGAAGCTTTCTTT. The full variable domain, rest sourced from reference TRBV9 and TRBJ1-1, is DSGVTQTPKHLITATGQRVTLRCSPRSGDLSVYWYQQSLDQGLQFLIQYYNGEERAKGNILERFSAQQFPDLHSELNLSSLELGDSALYFCASSVGSGMNTEAFFGQGTRLTVV.

This chain connects TRBV6-1 to TRBJ2-5; 9 bases match TRBD1. The CDR3 is 14 amino acids. The germline V gene has CDR1 MNHNS and CDR2 SASEGT. V gave up 6 bases and J gave up 2 bases; unmatched junction bases: 4. The CDR3 sequence: CASRPDRGQETQYF. CDR3 nucleotide sequence: TGTGCCAGCAGACCCGACAGGGGGCAAGAGACCCAGTACTTC.

This chain uses TRBV29-1 with TRBJ1-4; TRBD1 is a possible D gene (6 bases). The CDR3 sequence is 14 residues long. Germline V gene sequence: CDR1 SQVTM, CDR2 ANQGSEA. Trimming removed 6 bases from V and 7 bases from J, with 18 bases in between. CDR3 sequence: CSVKQGGGGEKLFF. CDR3 nucleotides: TGCAGCGTCAAACAGGGAGGGGGAGGTGAAAAACTGTTTTTT.

The gene calls are TRBV10-3 and TRBJ1-2, with D possibly TRBD1 on 5 matching bases. V was cut by 0 bases and J by 3 bases, with 8 bases left in between. The CDR3 spans 14 residues. Germline CDR1 and CDR2: ENHRY and SYGVKD. This CDR3 reads CAISESRGYYGYTF. For the CDR3, the DNA is TGTGCCATCAGTGAGTCTCGGGGCTACTATGGCTACACCTTC.

This clone was detected a few times. Within the sample, other DNA sequences also encode this same CDR3. This chain joins TRBV19 and TRBJ1-2; D unclear. Trimming pared 3 bases from V and 3 bases from J, leaving 11 bases between. The CDR3 totals 14 residues. CDR1 and CDR2 (germline): LNHDA, SQIVND (reference sequence). Here the CDR3 DNA reads TGTGCCAGTAGTATCAGACGTACAGACTATGGCTACACCTTC. It specifies CASSIRRTDYGYTF.

The rearrangement uses TRBV18 and TRBJ2-7; D is perhaps TRBD1 (5 bases). V was clipped by 6 bases and J by 0 bases, with 6 bases between them. The CDR3 contains 12 residues. Germline CDR1 KGHSH, CDR2 LQKENI. Here the CDR3 DNA reads TGTGCCAGCTCTGACAGCTCCTACGAGCAGTACTTC. Its translation is CASSDSSYEQYF. Drawing the rest from reference TRBV18 and TRBJ2-7, the complete variable domain is NAGVMQNPRHLVRRRGQEARLRCSPMKGHSHVYWYRQLPEEGLKFMVYLQKENIIDESGMPKERFSAEFPKEGPSILRIQQVVRGDSAAYFCASSDSSYEQYFGPGTRLTVT.

This clone was seen a single time. This chain connects TRBV25-1 to TRBJ2-2; D is perhaps TRBD1 (6 bases). Germline-derived CDR1 and CDR2 are MGHDK and SYGVNS. V lost 4 bases and J 6 bases, leaving 12 bases between the germline ends. The CDR3 sequence is 14 residues long. CDR3 sequence (DNA): TGTGCCAGCAGTGCAGTACAGGGTGCCGGGGAGCTGTTTTTT. This encodes CASSAVQGAGELFF.

This clone was counted once. V and J are TRBV7-7 and TRBJ1-1; no firm D call. Germline V lookup: CDR1 SSHAT, CDR2 FNYEAQ (reference sequence). Deletions cut 1 base from V and 5 bases from J, with 8 bases between. This CDR3 has 13 residues. CDR3 coding DNA: TGTGCCAGCAGCTTAGGGTCGGAGACTGAAGCTTTCTTT. The encoded protein is CASSLGSETEAFF.

The CDR3 region is CASRGTGGQYETQYF. The CDR3 nucleotides read TGTGCCAGCAGGGGTACAGGGGGCCAATACGAGACCCAGTACTTC. The V call is TRBV6-5, the J call TRBJ2-5; TRBD1 aligns across 9 bases. Germline V lookup: CDR1 MNHEY, CDR2 SVGAGI. This CDR3 is 15 amino acids long. J gave up 5 bases and V 6 bases, and 10 bases lay outside the gene matches.

The chain uses TRBV9 and TRBJ1-2; 10 bases are a match to TRBD1. CDR1 is SGDLS, CDR2 YYNGEE, per germline. The CDR3 is 16 residues long. The junction had 14 bases not matched to a gene; V was cut back by 4 bases and J by 8 bases. Here the CDR3 reads CASSTSGTGDIQGYTF. The CDR3 region has the DNA TGTGCCAGCAGCACCTCCGGGACAGGGGACATTCAGGGCTACACCTTC.

The V and J genes are TRBV16 and TRBJ2-7; unclear D gene. Germline CDR1 reads KGHSY; CDR2 reads FQNENV. This CDR3 spans 13 amino acids. The germline V and J ends were trimmed by 4 bases and 5 bases, with 12 bases remaining between them. CDR3 loop: CASSPLITNEQYF. The CDR3 coding sequence is TGTGCCAGCAGCCCACTAATCACCAACGAGCAGTACTTC.

Note on this clone: Sequence at one end of the junction differs from germline and may be a read error. The sample carries other DNA sequences with the same CDR3. The chain carries TRBV6-4 and TRBJ2-6; no clear D. CDR3 size: 16 residues. CDR1 is MRHNA, CDR2 SNTAGT, per germline. CDR3 in DNA: TGTGCCAGCAGTGCGTTGGGTGACTCTGGAGCCAACGTCCTGACTTTC. It is translated as CASSALGDSGANVLTF.

The chain has TRBV6-5 and TRBJ2-7; TRBD2 matches 9 bases. V trimming: 0 bases; J trimming: 6 bases; junction bases outside the gene matches: 6. The CDR3 consists of 15 residues. Per the germline V gene, CDR1 is MNHEY and CDR2 is SVGAGI. The CDR3 is CASSYSAGGMSEQYF. In DNA form, the CDR3 reads TGTGCCAGCAGTTACTCTGCGGGGGGGATGAGCGAGCAGTACTTC.

CDR3 bases: TGTGCAAGTCGCTTAGCGTACAGTTTTTCGGGGCAGGGTAGCTCCTATAATTCACCCCTCCACTTT. Its protein is CASRLAYSFSGQGSSYNSPLHF. J is TRBJ1-6 and V is TRBV12-2. TRBV12-2 counts as a pseudogene. This CDR3 region has 22 residues.

There are a few counts of this clone. The chain links TRBV19 to TRBJ1-2; D is uncertain. The germline V gene encodes CDR1 LNHDA and CDR2 SQIVND (reference sequence). Trimming left V 9 bases short and J 2 bases short, with 7 bases between. The CDR3 extends over 11 amino acids. DNA of the CDR3: TGTGCCAGCTTACACAACTATGGCTACACCTTC. Translated: CASLHNYGYTF.

The chain employs TRBV4-3 and TRBJ2-2; 8 bases map to TRBD1. The CDR3 runs 16 residues. Per germline, CDR1 LGHNA and CDR2 YSLEER. After removal of 0 bases from V and 3 bases from J, the junction contained 3 bases not matched to a gene. CDR3 region: CASSQDQDRDTGELFF. CDR3 nucleotide sequence: TGCGCCAGCAGCCAAGATCAGGACAGGGACACCGGGGAGCTGTTTTTT.

The chain couples TRBV9 to TRBJ1-2; 8 bases map to TRBD1. Trimming at V came to 5 bases and at J to 4 bases, leaving 4 bases not matched to a gene. The CDR3 has 13 amino acids. From germline, CDR1 is SGDLS and CDR2 YYNGEE. CDR3 loop: CASRDGTGYGYTF. The CDR3, as DNA: TGTGCCAGCAGAGACGGGACAGGCTATGGCTACACCTTC.

CDR3 amino acids: CASGLRFNQPQHF. The CDR3 DNA sequence: TGTGCCAGCGGTCTAAGATTCAATCAGCCCCAGCATTTT. The chain recombines TRBV6-5 with TRBJ1-5; no clear D gene. Germline V gives CDR1 MNHEY, CDR2 SVGAGI. This CDR3 is built from 13 residues. The V end was cut by 8 bases, the J end by 3 bases, with 11 bases between.

This chain joins TRBV2 and TRBJ2-2, with 8 bases lining up with TRBD1. CDR1 is SNHLY and CDR2 is FYNNEI in the germline V gene. This CDR3 is 14 amino acids long. After removal of 6 bases from V and 7 bases from J, the junction contained 7 bases not matched to a gene. The CDR3 nucleotides are TGTGCCAGCAGGATGGGACAGGACTACGGGGAGCTGTTTTTT. This sequence encodes CASRMGQDYGELFF. The full variable domain, with the rest looked up from reference TRBV2 and TRBJ2-2, is EPEVTQTPSHQVTQMGQEVILRCVPISNHLYFYWYRQILGQKVEFLVSFYNNEISEKSEIFDDQFSVERPDGSNFTLKIRSTKLEDSAMYFCASRMGQDYGELFFGEGSRLTVL.

The V call is TRBV2, the J call TRBJ1-1; the D is unclear. Germline V gene lookup returns CDR1 SNHLY and CDR2 FYNNEI. CDR3 size: 13 residues. Trimming took 6 bases from V and 4 from J, leaving 12 bases between them. The CDR3 DNA sequence: TGTGCCAGCAGGGACCACGGGAGCACTGAAGCTTTCTTT. This encodes CASRDHGSTEAFF. The full variable domain, with the rest looked up from reference TRBV2 and TRBJ1-1, is EPEVTQTPSHQVTQMGQEVILRCVPISNHLYFYWYRQILGQKVEFLVSFYNNEISEKSEIFDDQFSVERPDGSNFTLKIRSTKLEDSAMYFCASRDHGSTEAFFGQGTRLTVV.

This clone has more than one count but fewer than ten. The chain uses TRBV2 and TRBJ1-1; 9 bases are a match to TRBD1. The CDR3 totals 14 residues. The junction had 6 bases not matched to a gene; V was cut back by 5 bases and J by 5 bases. CDR1 is SNHLY and CDR2 is FYNNEI in the germline V gene. As DNA, the CDR3 is TGTGCCAGCAGTAGGGACAGGGTGGGGACTGAAGCTTTCTTT. It is translated as CASSRDRVGTEAFF.

The chain is built from TRBV6-6 and TRBJ2-2, with D possibly matching TRBD2 (5 bases). The V end lost 8 bases, the J end lost 2 bases, and 12 bases lay between the germline ends. The CDR3 spans 14 residues. Germline lookup yields CDR1 MNHNY and CDR2 SVGAGI (reference sequence). The CDR3 reads CASLSGSNTGELFF. As DNA, the CDR3 is TGTGCCAGCCTGAGTGGGAGCAACACCGGGGAGCTGTTTTTT.